The entry that follows covers one T cell receptor beta chain sequence. What it binds is not known. This sample stems from a study of cytomegalovirus exposure and HLA in healthy donors. Findings and caveats of the study: As confirmed in vitro, three CMV-associated chains were specific for CMV antigens. Most TCR sequences showed up rarely, but some public TCRs showed up in many donors.

The data were produced by immunoSEQ multiplex PCR, yet TCRdb's version contains in-frame clones alone and is incomplete. The sample has over 200,000 clones, about 90% seen once. The TCR sequence derives from a woman aged 25 to 39 in good health and CMV-seronegative. The sample comprised PBMCs.

This CDR3 is CASSLRVGEAFF. The CDR3 bases are TGTGCCAGCAGCTTGCGGGTAGGGGAGGCTTTCTTT. The chain is built from TRBV5-4 and TRBJ1-1; tentatively, D is TRBD1 (5 bases). CDR1 SGHNT and CDR2 YYREEE come from the germline V gene (reference sequence). Trimming pared 1 base from V and 11 bases from J, leaving 12 bases between. The CDR3 extends over 12 amino acids.